A selection of T cell receptor beta chains follows, all from one sample in a study of blood T cell repertoires in COVID-19. Sequencing used immunoSEQ multiplex PCR; TCRdb keeps in-frame clones, though not all of them. Among approximately 480,000 clones, approximately 89% were seen once, and the ten largest hold 0.75% to 0.9%. The sequencing input was peripheral blood. Receptors originate from a man in his late teens or twenties with COVID-19, enrolled during active disease. CDR3s include the opening cysteine and the closing phenylalanine or tryptophan. The D gene is left open where the match is weak. Clone size is stated in some rows and not others, as once, few, many or a class when expanded.

abundance	j_gene	v_gene	d_gene	CDR3nt	CDR3aa
-	TRBJ1-3	TRBV7-3	-	TGTGCCAGCAGCTTAATTTCGGGGGGTGGAAACACCATATATTTT	CASSLISGGGNTIYF
-	TRBJ2-3	TRBV2	-	TGTGCCAGCAGTGAAGGTTGGCGGGGATCTACAGATACGCAGTATTTT	CASSEGWRGSTDTQYF
few	TRBJ2-5	TRBV2	-	TGTGCCAGCAGTATTATAGAGACCCAGTACTTC	CASSIIETQYF
-	TRBJ2-7	TRBV6-5	TRBD1	TGTGCCAGCAGTTCCGCAGACAGGGTCTGGTTCGAGCAGTACTTC	CASSSADRVWFEQYF
-	TRBJ2-2	TRBV7-9	-	TGTGCCAGCAGCTTAGGAGAGTCCTACACCGGGGAGCTGTTTTTT	CASSLGESYTGELFF
-	TRBJ2-5	TRBV19	-	TGTGCCAGTGGACACGCGGAGACCCAGTACTTC	CASGHAETQYF
-	TRBJ2-7	TRBV2	TRBD2	TGTGCCAGCAGGCCCTTGGCGGGGGGGCCTTTAGACGAGCAGTACTTC	CASRPLAGGPLDEQYF
-	TRBJ2-3	TRBV14	TRBD2	TGTGCCAGCAGCCCTCTAGCGGGGGGAACAGATACGCAGTATTTT	CASSPLAGGTDTQYF
-	TRBJ2-3	TRBV5-5	TRBD1	TGTGCCAGCAGCCACCAGACAGGGGGCGAGTTCACAGATACGCAGTATTTT	CASSHQTGGEFTDTQYF
-	TRBJ1-3	TRBV11-3	-	TGTGCCAGCAGCCTACGCCAGGGGCCTGGAAACACCATATATTTT	CASSLRQGPGNTIYF
-	TRBJ1-2	TRBV7-8	-	TGTGCCAGCAGCTTAGCGAGTCGAAAGTTCGAGTCTAACTATGGCTACACCTTC	CASSLASRKFESNYGYTF
-	TRBJ2-7	TRBV6-2/TRBV6-3	TRBD1	TGTGCCAGCAGTCTTAACCCGGGACAGGGGTTCTACGAGCAGTACTTC	CASSLNPGQGFYEQYF
-	TRBJ2-2	TRBV5-1	TRBD2	TGCGCCAGCAGCTCTGGACTAGCGGGAGTGCGAGGGGAGCTGTTTTTT	CASSSGLAGVRGELFF